This T cell receptor (beta chain) is from a study of blood T cells in healthy people across ages. Points from the study as a whole: The percentage of naive T cells correlated strongly with TCR beta diversity.

In this sample, this clonotype turned up a few times. Its target is not known. V was trimmed by 7 bases and J by 4 bases, leaving 22 bases between them. Germline values: CDR1 SQVTM, CDR2 ANQGSEA. The CDR3 is made up of 15 amino acids. A second 7 to 11 cycle PCR used barcoded and J-beta primers. Each cDNA molecule carried a tag from a template-switch adaptor that contained 12 random nucleotides. TCRdb reprocessed the 5' RACE reads with MiXCR, giving one entry per CDR3 protein. The sample shows hundreds of thousands of distinct CDR3 sequences, around 24% of them seen only once. The same data also contributed to another study, on T cells of mothers and their children.

V usage is TRBV29-1 and J usage is TRBJ1-1; D is undetermined. Material for sequencing was blood. The source is a boy between 10 and 17 years old in good health. CDR3 region: CSARGSLGVLTEAFF. CDR3 DNA sequence: TGCAGCGCCCGGGGTTCTTTGGGCGTTCTCACTGAAGCTTTCTTT.